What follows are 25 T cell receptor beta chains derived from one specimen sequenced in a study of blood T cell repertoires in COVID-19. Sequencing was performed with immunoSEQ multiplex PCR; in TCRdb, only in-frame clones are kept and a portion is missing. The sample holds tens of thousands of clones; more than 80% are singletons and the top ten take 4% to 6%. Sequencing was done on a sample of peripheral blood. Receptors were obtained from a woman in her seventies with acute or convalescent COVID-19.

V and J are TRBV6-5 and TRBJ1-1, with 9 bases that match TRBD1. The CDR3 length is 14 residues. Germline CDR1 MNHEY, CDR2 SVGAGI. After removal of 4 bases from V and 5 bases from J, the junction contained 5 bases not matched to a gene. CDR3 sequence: CASSFLDRGTEAFF. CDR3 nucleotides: TGTGCCAGCAGTTTCCTGGACAGGGGAACTGAAGCTTTCTTT.

DNA for the CDR3: TGTGCCAGCAGCTGGGCAGGGTTTGAAAAACTGTTTTTT. As protein: CASSWAGFEKLFF. This chain uses TRBV7-9 with TRBJ1-4, with TRBD1 as a possible D gene (5 bases). Germline CDR1 is SEHNR and CDR2 is FQNEAQ (reference sequence). V lost 4 bases, J lost 7 bases, and 10 bases lay in between. This CDR3 region has 13 residues. The variable domain in full, with the rest retrieved from reference TRBV7-9 and TRBJ1-4, is DTGVSQNPRHKITKRGQNVTFRCDPISEHNRLYWYRQTLGQGPEFLTYFQNEAQLEKSRLLSDRFSAERPKGSFSTLEIQRTEQGDSAMYLCASSWAGFEKLFFGSGTQLSVL.

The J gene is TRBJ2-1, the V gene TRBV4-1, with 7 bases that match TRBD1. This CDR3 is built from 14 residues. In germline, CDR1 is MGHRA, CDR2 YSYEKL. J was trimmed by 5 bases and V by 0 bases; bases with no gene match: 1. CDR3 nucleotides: TGCGCCAGCAGCCAAGATACAGGGGACAATGAGCAGTTCTTC. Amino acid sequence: CASSQDTGDNEQFF.

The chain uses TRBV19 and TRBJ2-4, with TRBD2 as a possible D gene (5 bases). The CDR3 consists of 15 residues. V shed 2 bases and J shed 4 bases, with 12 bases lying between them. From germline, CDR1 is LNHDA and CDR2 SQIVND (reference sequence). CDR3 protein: CASSISHRGKNIQYF. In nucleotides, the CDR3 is TGTGCCAGTAGTATATCGCACCGGGGTAAAAACATTCAGTACTTC.

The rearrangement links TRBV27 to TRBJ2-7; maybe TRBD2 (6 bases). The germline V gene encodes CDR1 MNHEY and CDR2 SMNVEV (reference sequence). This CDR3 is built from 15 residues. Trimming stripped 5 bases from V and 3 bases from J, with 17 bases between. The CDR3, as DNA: TGTGCCAGCAGTCCAAAGGGACGACTAGTCTACGAGCAGTACTTC. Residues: CASSPKGRLVYEQYF.

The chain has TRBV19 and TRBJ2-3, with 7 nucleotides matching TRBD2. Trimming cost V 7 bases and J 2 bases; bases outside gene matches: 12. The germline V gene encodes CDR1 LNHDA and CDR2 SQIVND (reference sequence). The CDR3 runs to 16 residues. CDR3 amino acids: CASTGDYQPSTDTQYF. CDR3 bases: TGTGCCAGTACTGGGGACTACCAGCCTTCCACAGATACGCAGTATTTT.

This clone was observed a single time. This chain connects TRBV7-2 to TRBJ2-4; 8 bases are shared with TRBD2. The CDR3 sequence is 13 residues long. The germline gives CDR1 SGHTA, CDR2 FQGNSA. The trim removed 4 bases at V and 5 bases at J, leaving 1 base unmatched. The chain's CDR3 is CASSSGRENIQYF. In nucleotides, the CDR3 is TGTGCCAGCAGCTCCGGGAGGGAAAACATTCAGTACTTC.

In DNA form, the CDR3 reads TGTGCCAGCAGCCCGGGAGTAGGGTCCTACGAGCAGTACTTC. Translating it yields CASSPGVGSYEQYF. The chain employs TRBV7-2 and TRBJ2-7, with D possibly matching TRBD2 (6 bases). This CDR3 spans 14 amino acids. CDR1 is SGHTA and CDR2 is FQGNSA in the germline V gene. Trimming removed 5 bases from V and 1 base from J, with 12 bases in between. Supplemented by reference TRBV7-2 and TRBJ2-7, the full variable domain reads GAGVSQSPSNKVTEKGKDVELRCDPISGHTALYWYRQSLGQGLEFLIYFQGNSAPDKSGLPSDRFSAERTGGSVSTLTIQRTQQEDSAVYLCASSPGVGSYEQYFGPGTRLTVT.

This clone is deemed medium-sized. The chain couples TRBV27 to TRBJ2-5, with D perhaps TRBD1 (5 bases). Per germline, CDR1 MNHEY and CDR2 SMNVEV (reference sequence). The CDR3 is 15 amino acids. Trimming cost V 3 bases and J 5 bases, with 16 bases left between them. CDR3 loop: CASSFSTLGLETQYF. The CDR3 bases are TGTGCCAGCAGTTTCTCTACTTTGGGGCTCGAGACCCAGTACTTC.

The DNA for the CDR3 is TGTGCCACCAGCAGAGATCCCGGGTGGGACACCATATATTTT. Residues: CATSRDPGWDTIYF. The chain uses TRBV15 and TRBJ1-3; no clear D gene. The germline V gene encodes CDR1 LNHNV and CDR2 YYDKDF (reference sequence). Trimming cost V 0 bases and J 8 bases, with 11 bases left between them. This CDR3 spans 14 amino acids.

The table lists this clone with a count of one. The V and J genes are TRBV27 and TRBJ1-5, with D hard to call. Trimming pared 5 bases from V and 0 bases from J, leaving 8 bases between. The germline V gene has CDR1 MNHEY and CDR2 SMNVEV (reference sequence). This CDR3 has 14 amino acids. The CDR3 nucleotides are TGTGCCAGCAGTCCCGTTTATAGCAATCAGCCCCAGCATTTT. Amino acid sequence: CASSPVYSNQPQHF.

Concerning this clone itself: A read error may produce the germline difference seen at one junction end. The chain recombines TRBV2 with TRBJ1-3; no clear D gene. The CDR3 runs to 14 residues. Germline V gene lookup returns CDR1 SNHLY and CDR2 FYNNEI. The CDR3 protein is CASREESSGNTIYF. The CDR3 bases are TGTGCCAGCAGGGAAGAGAGCTCTGGAAACACCATATATTTT. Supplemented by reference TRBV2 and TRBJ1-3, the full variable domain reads EPEVTQTPSHQVTQMGQEVILRCVPISNHLYFYWYRQILGQKVEFLVSFYNNEISEKSEIFDDQFSVERPDGSNFTLKIRSTKLEDSAMYFCASREESSGNTIYFGEGSWLTVV.

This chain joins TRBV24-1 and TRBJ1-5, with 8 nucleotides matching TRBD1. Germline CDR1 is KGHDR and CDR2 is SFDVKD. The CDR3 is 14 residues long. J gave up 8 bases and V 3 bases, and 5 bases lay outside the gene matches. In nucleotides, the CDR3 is TGTGCCACCAGTGATAAAGGACAGGGAGAGCCCCAGCATTTT. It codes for CATSDKGQGEPQHF.

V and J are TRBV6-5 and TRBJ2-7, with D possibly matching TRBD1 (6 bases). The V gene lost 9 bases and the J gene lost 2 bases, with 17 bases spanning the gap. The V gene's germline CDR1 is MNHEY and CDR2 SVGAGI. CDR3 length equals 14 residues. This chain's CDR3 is CASQGTSPPYEQYF. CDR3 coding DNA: TGTGCCAGTCAGGGGACAAGCCCTCCCTACGAGCAGTACTTC.

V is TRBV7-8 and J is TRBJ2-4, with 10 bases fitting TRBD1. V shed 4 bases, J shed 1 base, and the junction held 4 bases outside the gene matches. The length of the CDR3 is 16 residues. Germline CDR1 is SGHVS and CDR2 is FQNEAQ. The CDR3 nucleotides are TGTGCCAGCAGCTGGACAGGGGGGATGGCCAAAAACATTCAGTACTTC. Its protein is CASSWTGGMAKNIQYF.

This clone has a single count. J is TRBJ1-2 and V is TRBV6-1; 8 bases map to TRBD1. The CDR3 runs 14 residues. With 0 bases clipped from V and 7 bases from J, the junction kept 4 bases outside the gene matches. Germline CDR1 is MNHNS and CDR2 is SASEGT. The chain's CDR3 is CASSEATGVSGYTF. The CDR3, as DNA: TGTGCCAGCAGTGAAGCGACAGGGGTGTCTGGCTACACCTTC.

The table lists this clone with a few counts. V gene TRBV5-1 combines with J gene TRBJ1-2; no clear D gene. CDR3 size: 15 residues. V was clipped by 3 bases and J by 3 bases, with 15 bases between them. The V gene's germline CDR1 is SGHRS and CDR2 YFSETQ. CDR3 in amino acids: CASSSPRGPYYGYTF. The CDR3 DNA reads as TGCGCCAGCAGCTCTCCCCGAGGGCCTTACTATGGCTACACCTTC.

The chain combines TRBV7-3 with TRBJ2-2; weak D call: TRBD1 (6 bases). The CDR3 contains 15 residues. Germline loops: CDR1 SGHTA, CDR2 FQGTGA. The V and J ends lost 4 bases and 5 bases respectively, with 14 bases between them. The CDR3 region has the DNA TGTGCCAGCAGCTCCGAACAGGGACGGACCGGGGAGCTGTTTTTT. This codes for CASSSEQGRTGELFF.

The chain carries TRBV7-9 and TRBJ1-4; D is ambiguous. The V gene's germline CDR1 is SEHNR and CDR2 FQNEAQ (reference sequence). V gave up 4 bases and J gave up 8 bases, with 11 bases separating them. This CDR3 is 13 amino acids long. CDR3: CASSSVVGEKLFF. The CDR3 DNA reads TGTGCCAGCAGCTCCGTGGTCGGGGAAAAACTGTTTTTT.

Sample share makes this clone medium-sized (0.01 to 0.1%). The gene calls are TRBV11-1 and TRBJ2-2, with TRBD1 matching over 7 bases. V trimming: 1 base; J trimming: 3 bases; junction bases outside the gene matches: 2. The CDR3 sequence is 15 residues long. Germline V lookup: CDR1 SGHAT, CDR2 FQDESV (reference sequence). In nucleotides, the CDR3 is TGTGCCAGCAGCTTAGGACAGGGACACACCGGGGAGCTGTTTTTT. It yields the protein CASSLGQGHTGELFF.

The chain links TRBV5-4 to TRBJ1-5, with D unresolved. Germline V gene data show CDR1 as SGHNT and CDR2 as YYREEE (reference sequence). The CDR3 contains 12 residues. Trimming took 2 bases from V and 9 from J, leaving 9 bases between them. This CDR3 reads CASSLDSGPQHF. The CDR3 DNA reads TGTGCCAGCAGCTTAGATAGTGGGCCCCAGCATTTT.

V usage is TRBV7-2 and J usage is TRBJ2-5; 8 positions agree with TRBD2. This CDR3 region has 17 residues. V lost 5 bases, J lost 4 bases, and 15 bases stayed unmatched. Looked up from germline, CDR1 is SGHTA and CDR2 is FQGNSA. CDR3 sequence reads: CASSPRRTSWGSETQYF. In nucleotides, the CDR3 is TGTGCCAGCAGCCCCCGGCGGACTAGCTGGGGATCAGAGACCCAGTACTTC.

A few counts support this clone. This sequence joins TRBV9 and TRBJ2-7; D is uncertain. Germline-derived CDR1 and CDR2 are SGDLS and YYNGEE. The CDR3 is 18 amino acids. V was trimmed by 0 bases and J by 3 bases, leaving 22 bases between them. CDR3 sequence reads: CASSVASVGYTDNYEQYF. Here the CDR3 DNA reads TGTGCCAGCAGCGTAGCCTCGGTGGGCTATACTGATAACTACGAGCAGTACTTC.

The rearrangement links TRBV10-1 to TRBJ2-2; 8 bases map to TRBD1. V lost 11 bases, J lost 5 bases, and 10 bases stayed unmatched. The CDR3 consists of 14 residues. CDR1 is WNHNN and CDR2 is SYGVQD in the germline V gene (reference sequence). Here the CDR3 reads CAFPWTGWTGELFF. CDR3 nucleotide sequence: TGCGCCTTTCCTTGGACAGGGTGGACCGGGGAGCTGTTTTTT.

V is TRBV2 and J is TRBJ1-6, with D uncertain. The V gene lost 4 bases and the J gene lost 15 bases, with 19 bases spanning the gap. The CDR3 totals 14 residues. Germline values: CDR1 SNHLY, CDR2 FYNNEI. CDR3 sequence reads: CASSVKEVRTVLHF. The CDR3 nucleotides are TGTGCCAGCAGTGTCAAGGAGGTCAGAACGGTCCTCCACTTT.